These T cell receptor beta chains were read from a single sample in a study of OX40 agonist ivuxolimab in advanced cancers. TCRdb's table, derived via immunoSEQ multiplex PCR, lists solely in-frame clones and lacks some. Of over 40,000 clones in the sample, about 88% were seen once. Sequencing used CD4+ or CD8+ T cells sorted from blood, obtained in a trial of the OX40 agonist ivuxolimab. The receptors were sampled from an adult with an advanced solid tumor such as melanoma, head and neck, liver or kidney cancer. The conserved cysteine and the conserved F or W are not part of the CDR3 here. Each record gives: CDR3 length, V gene, CDR3 protein.

len: 13; v_gene: TRBV7-9; CDR3aa: ASSLVPAGEETQY
len: 12; v_gene: TRBV9; CDR3aa: ASSRDPSNQPQH
len: 10; v_gene: TRBV28; CDR3aa: ASSLLEFRAF
len: 13; v_gene: TRBV5-8; CDR3aa: ASSWGTTRNSPLH
len: 15; v_gene: TRBV18; CDR3aa: ASSLSPPGQGHQPQH
len: 13; v_gene: TRBV6-6; CDR3aa: AASLTSGRTHEQY
len: 13; v_gene: TRBV18; CDR3aa: ASSPQTEINTEAF
len: 12; v_gene: TRBV7-7; CDR3aa: ASSPGLAGDEQY
len: 13; v_gene: TRBV30; CDR3aa: AWSVQGRLQETQY
len: 11; v_gene: TRBV27; CDR3aa: ASSLSSNQPQH
len: 17; v_gene: TRBV5-4; CDR3aa: ASSLVGVPRFRGYNEQF
len: 13; v_gene: TRBV5-1; CDR3aa: ASSLVVAGAYEQY
len: 10; v_gene: TRBV10-3; CDR3aa: AISDYNSPLH
len: 10; v_gene: TRBV6-5; CDR3aa: ASRTSSYEQY
len: 12; v_gene: TRBV7-8; CDR3aa: ASSVRQGIYEQF
len: 10; v_gene: TRBV6-5; CDR3aa: ASSYSTGSYT
len: 13; v_gene: TRBV11-1; CDR3aa: ASNLNPILTDTQY
len: 13; v_gene: TRBV10-3; CDR3aa: AISADRASAYEQY
len: 11; v_gene: TRBV7-3; CDR3aa: ASSLLGYYEQY
len: 13; v_gene: TRBV25-1; CDR3aa: ASSESGAGANVLT
len: 12; v_gene: TRBV5-1; CDR3aa: ASSGGGGIETQY
len: 12; v_gene: TRBV7-2; CDR3aa: ASSPGTGLYEQY
len: 12; v_gene: TRBV5-4; CDR3aa: ASSLPAGTDTQY
len: 16; v_gene: TRBV6-4; CDR3aa: ASSDSSQREGTYNEQF
len: 12; v_gene: TRBV7-9; CDR3aa: ASSLGSRGNTIY
len: 12; v_gene: TRBV10-1; CDR3aa: ASSAGSLSSTQY
len: 13; v_gene: TRBV13; CDR3aa: ASTLTGSSGNTIY
len: 13; v_gene: TRBV7-2; CDR3aa: ASIKSGRAYNEQF
len: 15; v_gene: TRBV5-5; CDR3aa: ASSLGLAGGPDGELF
len: 13; v_gene: TRBV19; CDR3aa: ASTLQGANTDTQY
len: 12; v_gene: TRBV14; CDR3aa: ASRKGGLGDTQY
len: 10; v_gene: TRBV9; CDR3aa: ASSLQNGEAF
len: 11; v_gene: TRBV27; CDR3aa: ASSLRSGYGYT